The source of this T cell receptor (beta chain) is a study of cytomegalovirus exposure and HLA in healthy donors. Broader study findings: The authors listed approximately 150 TCR beta chains as cytomegalovirus-associated.

The PCR used 60 Vbeta and 13 Jbeta primers. Sequencing used immunoSEQ multiplex PCR; TCRdb keeps in-frame clones, though not all of them. The table has nearly 95,000 clones, approximately 75% seen once; the top ten hold about 3.8%. The CDR3 runs to 18 residues. The germline V gene has CDR1 SGHDT and CDR2 YYEEEE. V dropped 0 bases and J dropped 3 bases, with 21 bases sitting between them. On this clone itself: Its target is not known.

The genes are TRBV5-6 and TRBJ1-2, with TRBD1 as a possible D gene (5 bases). Sample: PBMCs. The sequence was collected from a woman aged 40 to 50 in good health and CMV-seronegative. DNA for the CDR3: TGTGCCAGCAGCTTGGGGGGAAGGGGAGGCGGATCGTACTATGGCTACACCTTC. This sequence encodes CASSLGGRGGGSYYGYTF.